This T cell receptor (beta chain) was sequenced for a study of blood T cell repertoires in COVID-19. Study in general: Sources were T cells, B-cell-depleted T cells, or PBMCs; the material itself was cDNA or gDNA.

The germline V and J ends were trimmed by 4 bases and 4 bases, with 10 bases remaining between them. The germline gives CDR1 SNHLY, CDR2 FYNNEI. CDR3 length equals 13 residues. Using immunoSEQ multiplex PCR, the repertoire was profiled, and TCRdb retains in-frame clones only, with some absent. The sample yields about 190,000 clones, more than 70% seen once. Sequenced sample: peripheral blood. The chain recombines TRBV2 with TRBJ1-2; D possibly corresponds to TRBD1 (6 bases). The receptor's source is a woman aged 40-49 years who had recovered from COVID-19. The CDR3 reads CASSGQVGYGYTF. Written as DNA, the CDR3 is TGTGCCAGCAGTGGACAGGTGGGCTATGGCTACACCTTC.